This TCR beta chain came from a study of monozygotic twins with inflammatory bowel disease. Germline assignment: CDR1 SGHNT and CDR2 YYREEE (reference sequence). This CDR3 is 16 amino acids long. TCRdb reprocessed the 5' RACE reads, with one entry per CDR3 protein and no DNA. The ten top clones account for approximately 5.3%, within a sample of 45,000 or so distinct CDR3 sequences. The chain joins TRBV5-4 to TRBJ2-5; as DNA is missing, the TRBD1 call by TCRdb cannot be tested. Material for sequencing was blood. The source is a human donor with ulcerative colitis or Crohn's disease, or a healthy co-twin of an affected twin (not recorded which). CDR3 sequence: CASSSGQGRGQETQYF.